Listed below are T cell receptor beta chains from one sample, sequenced in a study of control samples from healthy donors and cancer patients. TCRdb's copy holds only in-frame clones and misses some; the assay was immunoSEQ multiplex PCR. The data hold 140,000 or so clones, with 91% observed a single time. The sequenced sample was blood. All receptors come from a man younger than 40 in good health. Each CDR3 is given with its conserved first and last residue. D genes are given only for firm matches. Clone size is given for some rows only: seen once, a few or many times, or a class if the clone is expanded.

j_gene: TRBJ2-6; v_gene: TRBV30; abundance: .; d_gene: .; CDR3nt: TGTGCCTGGAGTGTAGACTCTGGGGCCAACGTCCTGACTTTC; CDR3aa: CAWSVDSGANVLTF
j_gene: TRBJ2-1; v_gene: TRBV13; abundance: once; d_gene: .; CDR3nt: TGTGCCAGCAGCGCCCGGGACCCGCTCACCCACAATGAGCAGTTCTTC; CDR3aa: CASSARDPLTHNEQFF
j_gene: TRBJ1-3; v_gene: TRBV30; abundance: .; d_gene: .; CDR3nt: TGTGCCTGGAGTTCTGGAAACACCATATATTTT; CDR3aa: CAWSSGNTIYF
j_gene: TRBJ2-7; v_gene: TRBV7-2; abundance: .; d_gene: TRBD2; CDR3nt: TGTGCCAGCAGCTTAGCTAGCGGGGCGGGCTACGAGCAGTACTTC; CDR3aa: CASSLASGAGYEQYF
j_gene: TRBJ2-3; v_gene: TRBV6-5; abundance: .; d_gene: .; CDR3nt: TGTGCCAGTCGACTAGGTCGGACAGATACGCAGTATTTT; CDR3aa: CASRLGRTDTQYF
j_gene: TRBJ1-4; v_gene: TRBV28; abundance: once; d_gene: .; CDR3nt: TGTGCCAGCAGGCGGATCGGCGAAAAACTGTTTTTT; CDR3aa: CASRRIGEKLFF
j_gene: TRBJ2-3; v_gene: TRBV18; abundance: once; d_gene: TRBD2; CDR3nt: TGTGCCAGCTCACCCACACTAGCGGGGGAGACAGATACGCAGTATTTT; CDR3aa: CASSPTLAGETDTQYF
j_gene: TRBJ2-4; v_gene: TRBV3-1/TRBV3-2; abundance: .; d_gene: .; CDR3nt: TGTGCCAGCAGCCAAGATTCGGCAGGCGGGGCCAAAAACATTCAGTACTTC; CDR3aa: CASSQDSAGGAKNIQYF
j_gene: TRBJ1-1; v_gene: TRBV11-3; abundance: .; d_gene: .; CDR3nt: TGTGCCAGCAGCTTAGGAGGGAGTCTGTCGGAGAACACTGAAGCTTTCTTT; CDR3aa: CASSLGGSLSENTEAFF
j_gene: TRBJ2-7; v_gene: TRBV7-2; abundance: .; d_gene: .; CDR3nt: TGTGCCAGCACCTCGATGCACGAGCAGTACTTC; CDR3aa: CASTSMHEQYF
j_gene: TRBJ1-4; v_gene: TRBV28; abundance: .; d_gene: .; CDR3nt: TGTGCCAGCAGTTTGGGCAGAATAGTTGAAAAACTGTTTTTT; CDR3aa: CASSLGRIVEKLFF
j_gene: TRBJ2-7; v_gene: TRBV7-9; abundance: .; d_gene: .; CDR3nt: TGTGCCAGCAGCTCCCGCCTCGACTACGAGCAGTACTTC; CDR3aa: CASSSRLDYEQYF
j_gene: TRBJ1-6; v_gene: TRBV25-1; abundance: .; d_gene: TRBD1; CDR3nt: TGTGCCAGCAGTGAAAGGACAGGGAGCTATAATTCACCCCTCCACTTT; CDR3aa: CASSERTGSYNSPLHF
j_gene: TRBJ2-4; v_gene: TRBV19; abundance: .; d_gene: .; CDR3nt: TGTGCCAGTAGTATAGGTTCGGGCTCCATGTACATTCAGTACTTC; CDR3aa: CASSIGSGSMYIQYF
j_gene: TRBJ1-6; v_gene: TRBV27; abundance: .; d_gene: .; CDR3nt: TGTGCCAGCAGTGGCCCGACAGGAGTTGGCTCACCCCTCCACTTT; CDR3aa: CASSGPTGVGSPLHF
j_gene: TRBJ1-4; v_gene: TRBV18; abundance: .; d_gene: .; CDR3nt: TGTGCCAGCTCACCACCTTATTGGGACCGAGCAACTAATGAAAAACTGTTTTTT; CDR3aa: CASSPPYWDRATNEKLFF
j_gene: TRBJ2-3; v_gene: TRBV12-3/TRBV12-4; abundance: .; d_gene: .; CDR3nt: TGTGCCAGCACTCCAGGGTTCACAGATACGCAGTATTTT; CDR3aa: CASTPGFTDTQYF
j_gene: TRBJ2-7; v_gene: TRBV19; abundance: .; d_gene: .; CDR3nt: TGTGCCAGTAGCCCAACCGGGGCTCGCTACGAGCAGTACTTC; CDR3aa: CASSPTGARYEQYF
j_gene: TRBJ2-3; v_gene: TRBV19; abundance: .; d_gene: TRBD2; CDR3nt: TGTGCCAGTAGTGCCCCGACTAGCGGGAGCACAGATACGCAGTATTTT; CDR3aa: CASSAPTSGSTDTQYF
j_gene: TRBJ1-6; v_gene: TRBV2; abundance: .; d_gene: TRBD1; CDR3nt: TGTGCCAGCAGTGAACCCAGGGGGAGTTCACCCCTCCACTTT; CDR3aa: CASSEPRGSSPLHF
j_gene: TRBJ2-7; v_gene: TRBV7-9; abundance: .; d_gene: .; CDR3nt: TGTGCCAGCAGCTCCTATTCCGGGACTCAGCCCTACGAGCAGTACTTC; CDR3aa: CASSSYSGTQPYEQYF
j_gene: TRBJ2-3; v_gene: TRBV7-6; abundance: .; d_gene: .; CDR3nt: TGTGCCAGCAGCTTATATGGGGGCGCGGGCACAGATACGCAGTATTTT; CDR3aa: CASSLYGGAGTDTQYF
j_gene: TRBJ1-1; v_gene: TRBV27; abundance: .; d_gene: .; CDR3nt: TGTGCCAGCAGTGAGGGGGGGGCGCGCACTGAAGCTTTCTTT; CDR3aa: CASSEGGARTEAFF
j_gene: TRBJ2-3; v_gene: TRBV15; abundance: .; d_gene: .; CDR3nt: TGTGCCACCAGCAGAGATCGGCAGGGTGGGACAGATACGCAGTATTTT; CDR3aa: CATSRDRQGGTDTQYF
j_gene: TRBJ2-7; v_gene: TRBV7-8; abundance: .; d_gene: .; CDR3nt: TGTGCCAGCAGCTCCCGGGGGGCCCAGGAGGGCGAGCAGTACTTC; CDR3aa: CASSSRGAQEGEQYF
j_gene: TRBJ2-5; v_gene: TRBV29-1; abundance: .; d_gene: TRBD1; CDR3nt: TGCAGCGTCGACGATACAGGGGGCTCGGAGGAGACCCAGTACTTC; CDR3aa: CSVDDTGGSEETQYF
j_gene: TRBJ2-1; v_gene: TRBV24-1; abundance: few; d_gene: TRBD2; CDR3nt: TGTGCCACCAGTGACTCCGGGACTAGCGGTTACGGTGAGCAGTTCTTC; CDR3aa: CATSDSGTSGYGEQFF
j_gene: TRBJ1-6; v_gene: TRBV5-1; abundance: .; d_gene: .; CDR3nt: TGCGCCAGCAGAGAGGAGGATAATTCACCCCTCCACTTT; CDR3aa: CASREEDNSPLHF
j_gene: TRBJ2-7; v_gene: TRBV15; abundance: .; d_gene: .; CDR3nt: TGTGCCACCAGCCCCCTACGAAGCTCCTACGAGCAGTACTTC; CDR3aa: CATSPLRSSYEQYF
j_gene: TRBJ2-7; v_gene: TRBV19; abundance: .; d_gene: TRBD1; CDR3nt: TGTGCCAGTAGTATAGCCGGGACAGGGGACGAGCAGTACTTC; CDR3aa: CASSIAGTGDEQYF
j_gene: TRBJ2-1; v_gene: TRBV25-1; abundance: .; d_gene: .; CDR3nt: TGTGCCAGCAGTGAAAATTTAGGACGGGAAAACAATGAGCAGTTCTTC; CDR3aa: CASSENLGRENNEQFF
j_gene: TRBJ2-3; v_gene: TRBV9; abundance: .; d_gene: TRBD2; CDR3nt: TGTGCCAGCAGCGTAGAGTCAGGGCGGGGGGGCCTCGATACGCAGTATTTT; CDR3aa: CASSVESGRGGLDTQYF
j_gene: TRBJ2-5; v_gene: TRBV5-1; abundance: .; d_gene: TRBD2; CDR3nt: TGCGCCAGCAGCTGGAGCGGGGGGGAAGAGACCCAGTACTTC; CDR3aa: CASSWSGGEETQYF
j_gene: TRBJ2-7; v_gene: TRBV11-2; abundance: .; d_gene: .; CDR3nt: TGTGCCAGCAGCTTAGGTCCCACGGGCTACGAGCAGTACTTC; CDR3aa: CASSLGPTGYEQYF
j_gene: TRBJ1-2; v_gene: TRBV28; abundance: .; d_gene: .; CDR3nt: TGTGCCAGCAACAAAGCGGAGCGCAGCCATGGCTACACCTTC; CDR3aa: CASNKAERSHGYTF
j_gene: TRBJ2-3; v_gene: TRBV4-2; abundance: .; d_gene: TRBD2; CDR3nt: TGTGCCAGCAGCCAAGTGGGGACTAGCGGGGGTGGCACAGATACGCAGTATTTT; CDR3aa: CASSQVGTSGGGTDTQYF
j_gene: TRBJ2-1; v_gene: TRBV24-1; abundance: .; d_gene: .; CDR3nt: TGTGCCACCAGTGACCTCCGGCAGGGGTACAATGAGCAGTTCTTC; CDR3aa: CATSDLRQGYNEQFF
j_gene: TRBJ1-5; v_gene: TRBV28; abundance: .; d_gene: .; CDR3nt: TGTGCCAGCAGTTTATTGTCAGGTAGCAATCAGCCCCAGCATTTT; CDR3aa: CASSLLSGSNQPQHF
j_gene: TRBJ1-3; v_gene: TRBV14; abundance: .; d_gene: .; CDR3nt: TGTGCCAGCAGCCAAGAGGTCCGTCAGCGCCGACCCTCTGGAAACACCATATATTTT; CDR3aa: CASSQEVRQRRPSGNTIYF
j_gene: TRBJ1-1; v_gene: TRBV18; abundance: .; d_gene: .; CDR3nt: TGTGCCAGCTCACCGTCTAAGGATCGGGAGAACACTGAAGCTTTCTTT; CDR3aa: CASSPSKDRENTEAFF
j_gene: TRBJ2-7; v_gene: TRBV2; abundance: .; d_gene: TRBD2; CDR3nt: TGTGCCGGTGGTGCGGGGGGGACCAACGAGCAGTACTTC; CDR3aa: CAGGAGGTNEQYF
j_gene: TRBJ2-1; v_gene: TRBV27; abundance: .; d_gene: TRBD2; CDR3nt: TGTGCCAGCAGTCAGGGTAGCGGGGGGTCAAGCTCCTACAATGAGCAGTTCTTC; CDR3aa: CASSQGSGGSSSYNEQFF
j_gene: TRBJ2-1; v_gene: TRBV5-1; abundance: .; d_gene: .; CDR3nt: TGCGCCAGCAGCTTCCGGGCAGGATACAATGAGCAGTTCTTC; CDR3aa: CASSFRAGYNEQFF
j_gene: TRBJ2-6; v_gene: TRBV28; abundance: .; d_gene: TRBD1; CDR3nt: TGTGCCAGCAGTTCCTCGGTTTATGGACAGGGGGCGGGTGGGGCCAACGTCCTGACTTTC; CDR3aa: CASSSSVYGQGAGGANVLTF
j_gene: TRBJ2-1; v_gene: TRBV6-5; abundance: .; d_gene: TRBD2; CDR3nt: TGTGCCAGCAGTTACGGGACTAGCGGGCCACACAATGAGCAGTTCTTC; CDR3aa: CASSYGTSGPHNEQFF
j_gene: TRBJ1-3; v_gene: TRBV12-3/TRBV12-4; abundance: .; d_gene: .; CDR3nt: TGTGCCAGCAGTTTCGGGGGGGGAAACACCATATATTTT; CDR3aa: CASSFGGGNTIYF
j_gene: TRBJ1-1; v_gene: TRBV10-2; abundance: .; d_gene: .; CDR3nt: TGCGCCAGCAGTGAGATGAAGGGCGGTGGGACTGAAGCTTTCTTT; CDR3aa: CASSEMKGGGTEAFF
j_gene: TRBJ1-6; v_gene: TRBV28; abundance: .; d_gene: TRBD1; CDR3nt: TGTGCCAGCAGTATCAACAGGGGAGAGTCACCCCTCCACTTT; CDR3aa: CASSINRGESPLHF
j_gene: TRBJ2-7; v_gene: TRBV28; abundance: .; d_gene: .; CDR3nt: TGTGCCAGCAGTTTGACGTTTACGGAGTACGAGCAGTACTTC; CDR3aa: CASSLTFTEYEQYF
j_gene: TRBJ1-2; v_gene: TRBV20-1; abundance: .; d_gene: .; CDR3nt: TGCAGTGCTAGGGGGGATGGCTACACCTTC; CDR3aa: CSARGDGYTF
j_gene: TRBJ1-5; v_gene: TRBV28; abundance: few; d_gene: .; CDR3nt: TGTGCCAGCAGGCCGGGACCCCTTCAGCCCCAGCATTTT; CDR3aa: CASRPGPLQPQHF
j_gene: TRBJ1-5; v_gene: TRBV14; abundance: many; d_gene: .; CDR3nt: TGTGCCAGCAGCCAAGATACGGGAGGGCCCCAGCATTTT; CDR3aa: CASSQDTGGPQHF
j_gene: TRBJ2-3; v_gene: TRBV9; abundance: .; d_gene: TRBD2; CDR3nt: TGTGCCAGCAGCGTAGTAGCGGGGGGTCACACAGATACGCAGTATTTT; CDR3aa: CASSVVAGGHTDTQYF
j_gene: TRBJ1-2; v_gene: TRBV11-2; abundance: once; d_gene: TRBD1; CDR3nt: TGTGCCAGCAGCTTACAGGACAGGATCGGCTACACCTTC; CDR3aa: CASSLQDRIGYTF